This is a list of T cell receptor beta chains from one sample in a study of cytomegalovirus exposure and HLA in healthy donors. Generated by immunoSEQ multiplex PCR, the TCRdb table keeps only in-frame clones and is missing some. The table records over 120,000 clones, about 84% of them present only once. Sample: PBMCs. Receptors were obtained from a man aged 45-60 years in good health and CMV-seronegative. CDR3s include the opening cysteine and the closing phenylalanine or tryptophan. Each record gives: D gene, V gene, clone size, J gene, CDR3 protein, CDR3 DNA. A D gene is named only where the DNA matches it firmly. Size tells how often a clone was seen (once, few, many) or the class of an expanded clone, and some rows leave it out.

D gene: TRBD1; V gene: TRBV28; clone size: -; J gene: TRBJ1-1; CDR3 protein: CASSLNTQGKAFF; CDR3 DNA: TGTGCCAGCAGTTTAAATACACAGGGGAAAGCTTTCTTT
D gene: TRBD1; V gene: TRBV5-1; clone size: -; J gene: TRBJ2-3; CDR3 protein: CASSRGTPNRGADTQYF; CDR3 DNA: TGCGCCAGCAGTCGAGGTACCCCAAACAGGGGCGCAGATACGCAGTATTTT
D gene: TRBD2; V gene: TRBV13; clone size: -; J gene: TRBJ2-6; CDR3 protein: CASGIGGGVSGANVLTF; CDR3 DNA: TGTGCCAGCGGGATCGGCGGGGGAGTCTCTGGGGCCAACGTCCTGACTTTC
D gene: -; V gene: TRBV13; clone size: -; J gene: TRBJ2-1; CDR3 protein: CASYLQGGEQFF; CDR3 DNA: TGTGCCAGCTACCTACAGGGCGGTGAGCAGTTCTTC
D gene: -; V gene: TRBV9; clone size: -; J gene: TRBJ1-3; CDR3 protein: CASSVAGGAYGNTIYF; CDR3 DNA: TGTGCCAGCAGCGTAGCCGGAGGGGCGTATGGAAACACCATATATTTT
D gene: TRBD1; V gene: TRBV5-4; clone size: -; J gene: TRBJ1-2; CDR3 protein: CASSPDRGDYGYTF; CDR3 DNA: TGTGCCAGCAGCCCTGACAGGGGGGACTATGGCTACACCTTC
D gene: TRBD1; V gene: TRBV27; clone size: -; J gene: TRBJ1-2; CDR3 protein: CASSGQGFLGNINYGYTF; CDR3 DNA: TGTGCCAGCAGTGGACAGGGCTTCCTGGGGAATATTAACTATGGCTACACCTTC
D gene: TRBD2; V gene: TRBV10-3; clone size: -; J gene: TRBJ2-5; CDR3 protein: CAISVRLAEETQYF; CDR3 DNA: TGTGCCATCAGCGTTCGACTAGCCGAGGAGACCCAGTACTTC
D gene: -; V gene: TRBV30; clone size: -; J gene: TRBJ2-7; CDR3 protein: CAWTQGYEQYF; CDR3 DNA: TGTGCCTGGACGCAGGGATACGAGCAGTACTTC
D gene: TRBD2; V gene: TRBV28; clone size: -; J gene: TRBJ2-2; CDR3 protein: CASSRTSGGNTGELFF; CDR3 DNA: TGTGCCAGCAGCCGGACTAGCGGGGGGAACACCGGGGAGCTGTTTTTT
D gene: TRBD1; V gene: TRBV7-8; clone size: -; J gene: TRBJ2-4; CDR3 protein: CASSWGQRNIQYF; CDR3 DNA: TGTGCCAGCAGCTGGGGACAGAGGAACATTCAGTACTTC
D gene: TRBD2; V gene: TRBV7-3; clone size: -; J gene: TRBJ2-1; CDR3 protein: CASSLGAGVLNEQFF; CDR3 DNA: TGTGCCAGCAGCTTAGGGGCGGGAGTTCTCAATGAGCAGTTCTTC
D gene: -; V gene: TRBV27; clone size: -; J gene: TRBJ1-2; CDR3 protein: CASTPSGTGNPFIYGYTF; CDR3 DNA: TGTGCCAGCACCCCGTCCGGCACGGGGAACCCCTTTATCTATGGCTACACCTTC
D gene: TRBD2; V gene: TRBV7-2; clone size: -; J gene: TRBJ2-1; CDR3 protein: CASSLKGTSGSNEQFF; CDR3 DNA: TGTGCCAGCAGCCTAAAAGGGACTAGCGGGAGTAATGAGCAGTTCTTC
D gene: -; V gene: TRBV7-2; clone size: -; J gene: TRBJ1-1; CDR3 protein: CASSLFFPEAFF; CDR3 DNA: TGTGCCAGCAGCCTTTTCTTCCCTGAAGCTTTCTTT
D gene: TRBD1; V gene: TRBV5-1; clone size: -; J gene: TRBJ2-7; CDR3 protein: CASSTDRGSTYEQYF; CDR3 DNA: TGCGCCAGCAGCACCGACAGGGGCTCCACCTACGAGCAGTACTTC
D gene: TRBD1; V gene: TRBV14; clone size: -; J gene: TRBJ2-7; CDR3 protein: CASSQGRQGAGEQYF; CDR3 DNA: TGTGCCAGCAGCCAAGGGAGACAGGGGGCGGGTGAGCAGTACTTC
D gene: -; V gene: TRBV28; clone size: -; J gene: TRBJ1-2; CDR3 protein: CASNPTVNYGYTF; CDR3 DNA: TGTGCCAGCAACCCGACAGTTAACTATGGCTACACCTTC
D gene: TRBD2; V gene: TRBV6-5; clone size: -; J gene: TRBJ2-5; CDR3 protein: CASRTSGARTQYF; CDR3 DNA: TGTGCCAGCAGGACTAGCGGGGCGAGGACCCAGTACTTC
D gene: -; V gene: TRBV21-1; clone size: -; J gene: TRBJ2-1; CDR3 protein: CASSPKGLAGGGRGNEQFF; CDR3 DNA: TGTGCCAGCAGCCCAAAGGGACTAGCGGGAGGAGGGAGGGGCAATGAGCAGTTCTTC
D gene: TRBD1; V gene: TRBV4-1; clone size: -; J gene: TRBJ1-5; CDR3 protein: CASSARDREDQPQHF; CDR3 DNA: TGCGCCAGCAGCGCCAGGGACAGGGAAGATCAGCCCCAGCATTTT
D gene: -; V gene: TRBV5-1; clone size: -; J gene: TRBJ1-2; CDR3 protein: CASSLAGGRNYGYTF; CDR3 DNA: TGCGCCAGCAGCTTGGCCGGGGGGCGTAACTATGGCTACACCTTC
D gene: -; V gene: TRBV5-1; clone size: -; J gene: TRBJ1-3; CDR3 protein: CASRGLAGDSGNTIYF; CDR3 DNA: TGCGCCAGCCGAGGCTTGGCAGGGGACTCTGGAAACACCATATATTTT
D gene: TRBD1; V gene: TRBV7-3; clone size: -; J gene: TRBJ2-5; CDR3 protein: CASSLGTGGQWTEETQYF; CDR3 DNA: TGTGCCAGCAGCCTAGGGACAGGGGGCCAATGGACCGAAGAGACCCAGTACTTC
D gene: TRBD1; V gene: TRBV6-1; clone size: -; J gene: TRBJ1-5; CDR3 protein: CASSTGAGGQPQHF; CDR3 DNA: TGTGCCAGCAGTACAGGGGCAGGAGGTCAGCCCCAGCATTTT
D gene: -; V gene: TRBV5-1; clone size: -; J gene: TRBJ1-2; CDR3 protein: CASSPRSSNYGYTF; CDR3 DNA: TGCGCCAGCAGCCCCAGGTCCTCTAACTATGGCTACACCTTC
D gene: -; V gene: TRBV30; clone size: -; J gene: TRBJ1-5; CDR3 protein: CAWGWESNQPQHF; CDR3 DNA: TGTGCCTGGGGGTGGGAGAGCAATCAGCCCCAGCATTTT
D gene: TRBD1; V gene: TRBV5-6; clone size: -; J gene: TRBJ2-7; CDR3 protein: CASSIGTAYEQYF; CDR3 DNA: TGTGCCAGCAGCATAGGGACAGCCTACGAGCAGTACTTC
D gene: TRBD2; V gene: TRBV5-8; clone size: -; J gene: TRBJ2-2; CDR3 protein: CASSSLAGGYSGTGELFF; CDR3 DNA: TGTGCCAGCAGCTCGCTAGCGGGAGGGTATTCGGGCACCGGGGAGCTGTTTTTT
D gene: TRBD1; V gene: TRBV6-5; clone size: few; J gene: TRBJ1-5; CDR3 protein: CASSLGQGGNQPQHF; CDR3 DNA: TGTGCCAGCAGTTTAGGACAGGGTGGGAATCAGCCCCAGCATTTT
D gene: TRBD1; V gene: TRBV18; clone size: -; J gene: TRBJ2-7; CDR3 protein: CASSPGQGAHEQYF; CDR3 DNA: TGTGCCAGCTCACCGGGACAGGGGGCCCACGAGCAGTACTTC
D gene: -; V gene: TRBV9; clone size: -; J gene: TRBJ2-2; CDR3 protein: CASSPVGAPNTGELFF; CDR3 DNA: TGTGCCAGCAGCCCCGTGGGGGCGCCGAACACCGGGGAGCTGTTTTTT
D gene: -; V gene: TRBV9; clone size: few; J gene: TRBJ2-1; CDR3 protein: CASSILPGSTGNEQFF; CDR3 DNA: TGTGCCAGCAGCATCCTACCGGGATCAACTGGCAATGAGCAGTTCTTC
D gene: -; V gene: TRBV5-1; clone size: -; J gene: TRBJ1-1; CDR3 protein: CASSPGDSDLNTEAFF; CDR3 DNA: TGCGCCAGCAGCCCCGGGGACTCCGATTTGAACACTGAAGCTTTCTTT
D gene: TRBD1; V gene: TRBV7-6; clone size: -; J gene: TRBJ2-7; CDR3 protein: CASSSGQGGSYEQYF; CDR3 DNA: TGTGCCAGCAGCTCCGGACAGGGCGGCTCCTACGAGCAGTACTTC
D gene: TRBD1; V gene: TRBV28; clone size: few; J gene: TRBJ1-6; CDR3 protein: CASSLLGTGGGYSPLHF; CDR3 DNA: TGTGCCAGCAGTTTACTCGGGACAGGGGGAGGTTATTCACCCCTCCACTTT
D gene: -; V gene: TRBV7-9; clone size: -; J gene: TRBJ1-3; CDR3 protein: CASSLPLSGNTIYF; CDR3 DNA: TGTGCTAGCAGCTTACCCCTCTCTGGAAACACCATATATTTT
D gene: -; V gene: TRBV9; clone size: -; J gene: TRBJ2-2; CDR3 protein: CASSVVPGNTGELFF; CDR3 DNA: TGTGCCAGCAGCGTAGTTCCCGGGAACACCGGGGAGCTGTTTTTT
D gene: TRBD1; V gene: TRBV30; clone size: once; J gene: TRBJ1-5; CDR3 protein: CALTGGRNQPQHF; CDR3 DNA: TGTGCCTTGACAGGGGGCCGCAATCAGCCCCAGCATTTT
D gene: TRBD2; V gene: TRBV7-2; clone size: -; J gene: TRBJ2-3; CDR3 protein: CASSFVLAGGDTQYF; CDR3 DNA: TGTGCCAGCAGCTTTGTGCTAGCGGGAGGAGATACGCAGTATTTT
D gene: -; V gene: TRBV9; clone size: -; J gene: TRBJ1-4; CDR3 protein: CASSVAGTPNEKLFF; CDR3 DNA: TGTGCCAGCAGCGTAGCGGGGACACCTAATGAAAAACTGTTTTTT
D gene: -; V gene: TRBV9; clone size: -; J gene: TRBJ1-5; CDR3 protein: CASSVGQGNQPQHF; CDR3 DNA: TGTGCCAGCAGCGTAGGACAAGGCAATCAGCCCCAGCATTTT
D gene: TRBD1; V gene: TRBV27; clone size: once; J gene: TRBJ1-1; CDR3 protein: CASSRQGGGTEAFF; CDR3 DNA: TGTGCCAGCAGTAGACAGGGTGGGGGGACTGAAGCTTTCTTT
D gene: -; V gene: TRBV7-6; clone size: -; J gene: TRBJ1-4; CDR3 protein: CASSSDRSSNEKLFF; CDR3 DNA: TGTGCCAGCAGCTCTGACAGGTCGAGCAATGAAAAACTGTTTTTT
D gene: -; V gene: TRBV28; clone size: -; J gene: TRBJ1-2; CDR3 protein: CASSFRDGYTF; CDR3 DNA: TGTGCCAGCAGTTTCAGGGATGGCTACACCTTC
D gene: TRBD1; V gene: TRBV9; clone size: -; J gene: TRBJ1-2; CDR3 protein: CASSVGTGEGYGYTF; CDR3 DNA: TGTGCCAGCAGCGTAGGGACAGGGGAAGGGTATGGCTACACCTTC
D gene: -; V gene: TRBV4-2; clone size: -; J gene: TRBJ1-2; CDR3 protein: CASSPVLYSSAGYTF; CDR3 DNA: TGTGCCAGCAGCCCCGTTCTTTACAGCTCGGCCGGCTACACCTTC
D gene: TRBD1; V gene: TRBV5-1; clone size: few; J gene: TRBJ1-5; CDR3 protein: CASSPGDSALPPQHF; CDR3 DNA: TGCGCCAGCAGCCCTGGGGACAGCGCCTTGCCGCCCCAGCATTTT